These 4 T cell receptor beta chains were sequenced from one sample in a study of shared clonotypes between healthy human individuals. Naive CD8 cells lacked CD45RO, underwent positive selection for CCR7 and left out terminally differentiated effector memory CD45RA+ cells. This table comes from immunoSEQ multiplex PCR, and its TCRdb copy is limited to in-frame clones, with some not included. The table lists about 2.1 million clones, 90% to 95% of them singletons. Sample: naive CD8+ T cells from PBMCs. These receptor sequences come from a man aged 18-30 years in good health. Some clones in this sample may be carry-over from other donors' samples.

J is TRBJ1-5 and V is TRBV25-1, with a possible D match to TRBD1 (6 bases). CDR3 length: 15 residues. Germline assignment: CDR1 MGHDK and CDR2 SYGVNS. V was pared by 2 bases and J by 3 bases, with 11 bases between. CDR3: CASSEGDIDNQPQHF. CDR3 sequence (DNA): TGTGCCAGCAGTGAAGGGGACATAGACAATCAGCCCCAGCATTTT.

This clone appeared a single time. V gene TRBV10-3 combines with J gene TRBJ2-7; weak D call: TRBD1 (7 bases). Trimming took off 4 bases at V and 1 base at J, with 14 bases between the two ends. The CDR3 is 15 residues long. CDR1 and CDR2 from the germline V gene are ENHRY and SYGVKD. The CDR3 loop reads CAISVMAGGSYEQYF. CDR3 bases: TGTGCCATCAGTGTTATGGCAGGGGGGTCCTACGAGCAGTACTTC.

About this clone: Distinct nucleotide sequences in the sample also encode this CDR3. The chain is built from TRBV6-1 and TRBJ2-7; TRBD2 is a possible D gene (5 bases). Trimming removed 4 bases at V and 0 bases at J, with 10 bases between. This CDR3 is 14 amino acids long. Germline CDR1 MNHNS, CDR2 SASEGT. The CDR3 nucleotides read TGTGCCAGCAGTGGAATGGGGAGCTCCTACGAGCAGTACTTC. Translation gives CASSGMGSSYEQYF.

The genes are TRBV11-3 and TRBJ2-1; TRBD2 aligns across 7 bases. V was clipped by 5 bases and J by 5 bases; unmatched bases: 9. This CDR3 has 15 residues. Looked up from germline, CDR1 is SGHNT and CDR2 is YENEEA. CDR3 in DNA: TGTGCCAGCAGCCCACGTCCTAGCGGAGACAATGAGCAGTTCTTC. Its translation is CASSPRPSGDNEQFF. Supplemented by reference TRBV11-3 and TRBJ2-1, the full variable domain reads EAGVVQSPRYKIIEKKQPVAFWCNPISGHNTLYWYLQNLGQGPELLIRYENEEAVDDSQLPKDRFSAERLKGVDSTLKIQPAELGDSAVYLCASSPRPSGDNEQFFGPGTRLTVL.